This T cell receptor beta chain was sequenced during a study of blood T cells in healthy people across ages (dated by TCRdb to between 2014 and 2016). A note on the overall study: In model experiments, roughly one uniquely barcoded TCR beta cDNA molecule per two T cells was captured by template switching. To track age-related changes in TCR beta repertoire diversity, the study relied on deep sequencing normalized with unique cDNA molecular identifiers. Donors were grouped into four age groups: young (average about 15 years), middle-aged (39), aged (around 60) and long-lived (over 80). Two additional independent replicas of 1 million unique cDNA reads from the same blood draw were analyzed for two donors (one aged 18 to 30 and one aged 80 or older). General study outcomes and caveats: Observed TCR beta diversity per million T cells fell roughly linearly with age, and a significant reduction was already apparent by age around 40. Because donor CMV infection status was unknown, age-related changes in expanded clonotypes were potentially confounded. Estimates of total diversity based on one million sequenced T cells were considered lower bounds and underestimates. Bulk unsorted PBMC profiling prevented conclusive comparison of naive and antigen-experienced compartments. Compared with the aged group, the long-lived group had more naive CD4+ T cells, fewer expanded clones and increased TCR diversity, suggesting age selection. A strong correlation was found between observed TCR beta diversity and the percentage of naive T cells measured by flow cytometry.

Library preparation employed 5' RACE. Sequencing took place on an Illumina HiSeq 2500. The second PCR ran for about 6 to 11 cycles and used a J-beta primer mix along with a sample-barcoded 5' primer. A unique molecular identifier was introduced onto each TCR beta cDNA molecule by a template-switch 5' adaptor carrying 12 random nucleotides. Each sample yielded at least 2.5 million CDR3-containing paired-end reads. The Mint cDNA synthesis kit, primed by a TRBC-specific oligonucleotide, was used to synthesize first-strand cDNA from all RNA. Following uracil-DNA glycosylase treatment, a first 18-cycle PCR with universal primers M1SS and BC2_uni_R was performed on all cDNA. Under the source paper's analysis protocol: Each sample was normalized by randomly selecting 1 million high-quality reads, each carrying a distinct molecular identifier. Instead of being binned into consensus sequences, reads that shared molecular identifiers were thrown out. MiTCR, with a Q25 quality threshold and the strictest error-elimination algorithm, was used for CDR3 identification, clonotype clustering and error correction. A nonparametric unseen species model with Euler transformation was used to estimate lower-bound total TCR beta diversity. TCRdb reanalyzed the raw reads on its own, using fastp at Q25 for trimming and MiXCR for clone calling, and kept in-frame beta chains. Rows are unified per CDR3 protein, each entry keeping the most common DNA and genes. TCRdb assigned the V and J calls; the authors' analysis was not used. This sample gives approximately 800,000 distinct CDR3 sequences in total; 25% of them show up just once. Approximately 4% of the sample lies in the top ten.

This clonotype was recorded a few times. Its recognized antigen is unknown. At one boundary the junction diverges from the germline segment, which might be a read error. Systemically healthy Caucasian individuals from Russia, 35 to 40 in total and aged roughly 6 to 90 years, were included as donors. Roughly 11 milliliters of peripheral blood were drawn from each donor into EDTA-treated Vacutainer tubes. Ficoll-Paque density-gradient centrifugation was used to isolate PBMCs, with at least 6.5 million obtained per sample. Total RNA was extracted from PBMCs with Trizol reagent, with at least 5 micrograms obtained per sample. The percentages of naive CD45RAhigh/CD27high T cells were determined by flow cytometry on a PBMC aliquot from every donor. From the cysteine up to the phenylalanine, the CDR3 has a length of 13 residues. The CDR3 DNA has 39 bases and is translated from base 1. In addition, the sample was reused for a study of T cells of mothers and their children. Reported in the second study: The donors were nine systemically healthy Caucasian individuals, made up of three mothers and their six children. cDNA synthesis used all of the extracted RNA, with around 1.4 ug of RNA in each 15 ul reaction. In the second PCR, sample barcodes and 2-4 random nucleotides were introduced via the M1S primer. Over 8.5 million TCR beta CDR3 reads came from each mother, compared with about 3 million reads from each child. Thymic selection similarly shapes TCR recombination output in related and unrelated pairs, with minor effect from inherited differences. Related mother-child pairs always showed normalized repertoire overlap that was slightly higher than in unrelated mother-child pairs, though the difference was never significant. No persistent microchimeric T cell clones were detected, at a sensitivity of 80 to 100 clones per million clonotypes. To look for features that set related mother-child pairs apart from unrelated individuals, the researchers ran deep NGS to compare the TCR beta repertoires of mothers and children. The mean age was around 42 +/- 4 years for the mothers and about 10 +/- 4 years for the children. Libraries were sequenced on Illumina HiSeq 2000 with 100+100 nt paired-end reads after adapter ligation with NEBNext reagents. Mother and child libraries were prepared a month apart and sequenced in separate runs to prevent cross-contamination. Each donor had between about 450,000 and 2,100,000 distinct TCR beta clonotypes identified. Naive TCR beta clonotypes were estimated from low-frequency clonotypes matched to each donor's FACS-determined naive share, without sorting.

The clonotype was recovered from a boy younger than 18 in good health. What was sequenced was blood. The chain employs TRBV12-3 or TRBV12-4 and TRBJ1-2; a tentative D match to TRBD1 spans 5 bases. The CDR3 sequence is CASSLAGWFGHTF. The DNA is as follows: TGTGCCAGCAGCCTCGCAGGGTGGTTTGGCCACACCTTC.